This T cell receptor (beta chain) is drawn from a study of blood T cell repertoires in COVID-19. Overall study context: PBMCs, B-cell-depleted T cells, or T cells were the source of the cDNA or gDNA that made up the material.

This CDR3 spans 15 amino acids. Looked up from germline, CDR1 is SGHRS and CDR2 is YFSETQ. V lost 5 bases and J 5 bases, leaving 16 bases between the germline ends. In the original workflow: Amplification of reference gene primers was used by the study to estimate nucleated cell counts. The repertoire was sequenced with immunoSEQ multiplex PCR; TCRdb's copy has only in-frame clones and lacks some. V and J calls and clone size are those listed in that table; D and trimming were worked out from the DNA. This sample has approximately 120,000 clones, with around 89% found just once. This clonotype was obtained from a man between 50 and 59 years old with acute or convalescent COVID-19. V gene TRBV5-1 combines with J gene TRBJ2-2, with D maybe TRBD1 (6 bases). Sequencing used peripheral blood. Written as DNA, the CDR3 is TGCGCCAGCAGTTCTAACCCCAGGGGTACCGGGGAGCTGTTTTTT. It codes for CASSSNPRGTGELFF.